The present T cell receptor (beta chain) was sequenced within a study of beta chain features in type 1 diabetes. Study in general: The patients were much like the healthy donors in age, gender and cell yields. Study-wide results and limits: At VDJ recombination sites, type 1 diabetes patients had fewer insertions and more deleted nucleotides.

The investigators reverse transcribed all of the isolated RNA, so they sequenced expressed TCRB transcripts. The repertoire was sequenced with immunoSEQ multiplex PCR; TCRdb's copy has only in-frame clones and lacks some. The sample carries more than 120,000 clones, around 9.3% recorded once. This clone has just a few counts. The antigen remains undetermined. The length of the CDR3 is 17 residues. V lost 4 bases, J lost 5 bases, and 7 bases stayed unmatched. CDR1 and CDR2 (germline): SEHNR, FQNEAQ (reference sequence). Sequencing was performed on naive CD4+ T cells from blood. V is TRBV7-9 and J is TRBJ2-1; 14 bases line up with TRBD2. The receptor comes from a man aged 18 to 29 in good health. The CDR3 reads CASSSRTSGGINNEQFF. CDR3 in DNA: TGTGCCAGCAGCTCCAGGACTAGCGGGGGGATTAACAATGAGCAGTTCTTC.